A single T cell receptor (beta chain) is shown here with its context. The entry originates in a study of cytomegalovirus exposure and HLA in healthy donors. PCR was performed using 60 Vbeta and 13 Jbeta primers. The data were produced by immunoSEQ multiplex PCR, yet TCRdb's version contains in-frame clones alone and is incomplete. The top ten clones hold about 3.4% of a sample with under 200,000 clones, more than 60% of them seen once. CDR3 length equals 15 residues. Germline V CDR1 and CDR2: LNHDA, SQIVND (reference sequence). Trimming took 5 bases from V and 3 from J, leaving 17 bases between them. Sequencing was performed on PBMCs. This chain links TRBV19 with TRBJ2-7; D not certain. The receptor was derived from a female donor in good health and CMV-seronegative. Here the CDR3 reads CASSVSLRQDYEQYF. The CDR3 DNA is TGTGCCAGTAGTGTTTCTCTACGACAAGACTACGAGCAGTACTTC.